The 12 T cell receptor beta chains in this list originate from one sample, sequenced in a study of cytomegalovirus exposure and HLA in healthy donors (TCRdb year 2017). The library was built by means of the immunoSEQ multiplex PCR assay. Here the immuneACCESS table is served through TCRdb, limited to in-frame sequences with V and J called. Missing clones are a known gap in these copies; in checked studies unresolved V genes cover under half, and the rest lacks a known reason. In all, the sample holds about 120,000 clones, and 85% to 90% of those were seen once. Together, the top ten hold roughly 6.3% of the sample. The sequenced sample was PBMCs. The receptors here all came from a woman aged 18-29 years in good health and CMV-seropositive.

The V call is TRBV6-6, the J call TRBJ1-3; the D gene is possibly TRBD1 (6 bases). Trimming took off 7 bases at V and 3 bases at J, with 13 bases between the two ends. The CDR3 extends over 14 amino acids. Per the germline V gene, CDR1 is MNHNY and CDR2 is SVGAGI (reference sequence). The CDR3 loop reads CASTPDRGGNTIYF. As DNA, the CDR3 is TGTGCCAGCACCCCGGACAGAGGTGGAAACACCATATATTTT.

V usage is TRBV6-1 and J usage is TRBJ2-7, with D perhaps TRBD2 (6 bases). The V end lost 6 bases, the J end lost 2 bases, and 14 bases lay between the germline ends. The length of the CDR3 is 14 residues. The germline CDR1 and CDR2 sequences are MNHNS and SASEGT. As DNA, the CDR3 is TGTGCCAGCAGGGCCGACGGGGGACCCTACGAGCAGTACTTC. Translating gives CASRADGGPYEQYF.

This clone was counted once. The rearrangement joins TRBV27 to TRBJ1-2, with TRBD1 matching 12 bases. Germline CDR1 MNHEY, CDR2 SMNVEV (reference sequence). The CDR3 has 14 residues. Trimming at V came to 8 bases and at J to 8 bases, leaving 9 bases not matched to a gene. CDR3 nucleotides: TGTGCCAGCGGGACAGGGGGCCCCAGGGGCGGCTACACCTTC. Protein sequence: CASGTGGPRGGYTF.

CDR3: CASSSRGQGSYEQYF. The CDR3 nucleotides are TGTGCCAGCAGTTCCCGCGGACAGGGTTCGTACGAGCAGTACTTC. The chain has TRBV6-6 and TRBJ2-7; TRBD1 agrees at 8 bases. The junction had 9 bases not matched to a gene; V was cut back by 4 bases and J by 4 bases. Germline CDR1 reads MNHNY; CDR2 reads SVGAGI (reference sequence). The CDR3 runs 15 residues.

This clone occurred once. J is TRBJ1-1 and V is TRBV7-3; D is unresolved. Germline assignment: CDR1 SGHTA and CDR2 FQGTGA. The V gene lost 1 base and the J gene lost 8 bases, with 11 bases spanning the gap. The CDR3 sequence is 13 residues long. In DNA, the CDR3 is TGTGCCAGCAGCTTAAGCCTGGGCGGGGAAGCTTTCTTT. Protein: CASSLSLGGEAFF.

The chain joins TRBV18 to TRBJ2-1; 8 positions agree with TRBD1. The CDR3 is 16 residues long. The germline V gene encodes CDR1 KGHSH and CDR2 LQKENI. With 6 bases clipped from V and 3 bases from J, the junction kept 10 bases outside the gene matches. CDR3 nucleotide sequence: TGTGCCAGCTCCTTAACCGGGACAGGAGGCTACAATGAGCAGTTCTTC. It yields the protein CASSLTGTGGYNEQFF.

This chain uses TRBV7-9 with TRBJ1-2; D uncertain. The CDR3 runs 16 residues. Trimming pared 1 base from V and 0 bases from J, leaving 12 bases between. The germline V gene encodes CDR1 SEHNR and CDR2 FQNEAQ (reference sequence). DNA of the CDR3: TGTGCCAGCAGCTTAGAAGTTTTACGAGCTAACTATGGCTACACCTTC. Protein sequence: CASSLEVLRANYGYTF.

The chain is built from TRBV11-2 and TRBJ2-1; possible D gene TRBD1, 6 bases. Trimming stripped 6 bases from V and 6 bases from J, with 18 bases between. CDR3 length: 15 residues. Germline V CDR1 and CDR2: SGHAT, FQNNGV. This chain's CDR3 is CASRLIRGSGNEQFF. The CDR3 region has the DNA TGTGCCAGCAGACTAATCAGGGGTTCAGGCAATGAGCAGTTCTTC.

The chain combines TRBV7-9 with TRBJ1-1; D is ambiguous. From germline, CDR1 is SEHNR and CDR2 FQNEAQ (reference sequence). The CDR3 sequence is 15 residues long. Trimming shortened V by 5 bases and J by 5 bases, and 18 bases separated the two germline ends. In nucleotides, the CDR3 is TGTGCCAGCAGCCGAGGGTCGATTGGAAAAACTGAAGCTTTCTTT. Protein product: CASSRGSIGKTEAFF. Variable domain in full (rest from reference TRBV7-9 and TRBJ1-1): DTGVSQNPRHKITKRGQNVTFRCDPISEHNRLYWYRQTLGQGPEFLTYFQNEAQLEKSRLLSDRFSAERPKGSFSTLEIQRTEQGDSAMYLCASSRGSIGKTEAFFGQGTRLTVV.

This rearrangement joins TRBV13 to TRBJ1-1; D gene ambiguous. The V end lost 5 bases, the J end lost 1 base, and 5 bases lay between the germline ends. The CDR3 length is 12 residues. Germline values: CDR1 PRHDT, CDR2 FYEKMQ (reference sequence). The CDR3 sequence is CASSPRNTEAFF. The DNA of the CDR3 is TGTGCCAGCAGCCCGCGGAACACTGAAGCTTTCTTT.

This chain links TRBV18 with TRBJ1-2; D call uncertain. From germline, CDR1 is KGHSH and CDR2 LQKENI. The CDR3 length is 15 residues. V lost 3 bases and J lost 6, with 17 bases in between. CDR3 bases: TGTGCCAGCTCACCCACGACGGACTCCACGGATGGCTACACCTTC. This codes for CASSPTTDSTDGYTF.

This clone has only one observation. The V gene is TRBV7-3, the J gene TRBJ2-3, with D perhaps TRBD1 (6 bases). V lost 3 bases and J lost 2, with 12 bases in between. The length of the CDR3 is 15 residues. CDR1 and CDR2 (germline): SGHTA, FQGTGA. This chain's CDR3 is CASSFGGAITDTQYF. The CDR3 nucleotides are TGTGCCAGCAGCTTTGGGGGCGCGATCACAGATACGCAGTATTTT.